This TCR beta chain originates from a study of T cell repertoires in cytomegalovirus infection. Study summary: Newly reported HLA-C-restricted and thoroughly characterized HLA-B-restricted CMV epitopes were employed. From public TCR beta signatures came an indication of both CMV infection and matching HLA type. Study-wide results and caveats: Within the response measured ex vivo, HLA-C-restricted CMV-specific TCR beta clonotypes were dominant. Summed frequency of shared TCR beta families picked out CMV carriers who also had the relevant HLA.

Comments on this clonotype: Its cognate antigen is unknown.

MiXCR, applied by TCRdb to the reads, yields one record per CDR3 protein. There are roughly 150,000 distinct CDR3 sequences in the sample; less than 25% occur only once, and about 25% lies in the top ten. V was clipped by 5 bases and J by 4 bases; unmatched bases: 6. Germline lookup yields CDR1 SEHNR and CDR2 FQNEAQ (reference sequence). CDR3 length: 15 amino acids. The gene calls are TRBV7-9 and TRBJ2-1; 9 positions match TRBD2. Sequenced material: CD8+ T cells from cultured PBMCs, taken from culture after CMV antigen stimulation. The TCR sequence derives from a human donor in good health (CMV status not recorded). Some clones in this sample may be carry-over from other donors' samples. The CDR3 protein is CASSPERGAYNEQFF. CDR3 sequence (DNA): TGTGCCAGCAGCCCCGAGCGGGGGGCGTACAATGAGCAGTTCTTC.